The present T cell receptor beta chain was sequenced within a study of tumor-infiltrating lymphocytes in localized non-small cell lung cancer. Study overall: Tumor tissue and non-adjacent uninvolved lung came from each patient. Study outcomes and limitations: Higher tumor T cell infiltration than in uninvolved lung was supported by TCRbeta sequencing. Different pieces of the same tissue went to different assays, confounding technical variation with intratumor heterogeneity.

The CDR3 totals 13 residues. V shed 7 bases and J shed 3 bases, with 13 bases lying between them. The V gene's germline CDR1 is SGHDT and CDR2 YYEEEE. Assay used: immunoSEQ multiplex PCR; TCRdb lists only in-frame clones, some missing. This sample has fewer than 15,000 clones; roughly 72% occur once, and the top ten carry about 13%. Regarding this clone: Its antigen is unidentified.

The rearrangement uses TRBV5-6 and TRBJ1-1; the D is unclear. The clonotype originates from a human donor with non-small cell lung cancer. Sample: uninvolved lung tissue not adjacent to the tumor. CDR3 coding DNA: TGTGCCAGCCACCTGTCCAGCTACACTGAAGCTTTCTTT. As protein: CASHLSSYTEAFF.